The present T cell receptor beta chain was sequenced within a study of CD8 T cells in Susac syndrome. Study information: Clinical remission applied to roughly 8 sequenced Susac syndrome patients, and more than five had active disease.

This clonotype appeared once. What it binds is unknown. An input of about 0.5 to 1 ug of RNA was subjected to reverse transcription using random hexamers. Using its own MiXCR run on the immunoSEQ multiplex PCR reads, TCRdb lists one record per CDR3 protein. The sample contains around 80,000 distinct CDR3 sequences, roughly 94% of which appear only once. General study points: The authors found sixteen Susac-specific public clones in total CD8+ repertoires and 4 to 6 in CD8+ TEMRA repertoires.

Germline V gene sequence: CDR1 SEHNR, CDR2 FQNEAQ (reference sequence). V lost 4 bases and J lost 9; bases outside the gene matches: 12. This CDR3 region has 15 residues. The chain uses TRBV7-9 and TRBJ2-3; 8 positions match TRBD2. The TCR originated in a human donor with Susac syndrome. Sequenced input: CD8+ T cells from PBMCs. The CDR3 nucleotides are TGTGCCAGCAGCTCGTCCTCCGGGACTAGGGGCACGCAGTATTTT. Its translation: CASSSSSGTRGTQYF.